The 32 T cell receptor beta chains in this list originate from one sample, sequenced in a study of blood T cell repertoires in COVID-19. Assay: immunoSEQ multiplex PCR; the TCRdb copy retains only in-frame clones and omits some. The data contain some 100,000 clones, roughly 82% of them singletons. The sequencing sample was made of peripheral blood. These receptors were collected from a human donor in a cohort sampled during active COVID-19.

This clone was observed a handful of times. The CDR3 nucleotides read TGTGCCAGCAGGTCGGGACAGGGTGGAAATCAGCCCCAGCATTTT. The encoded protein is CASRSGQGGNQPQHF. V and J are TRBV7-2 and TRBJ1-5; 9 bases agree with TRBD1. This CDR3 comprises 15 residues. Germline V gene sequence: CDR1 SGHTA, CDR2 FQGNSA. V lost 6 bases, J lost 4 bases, and 7 bases stayed unmatched.

The CDR3 reads CASSPRTGQETQYF. The CDR3, as DNA: TGTGCCAGCAGCCCAAGGACGGGGCAAGAGACCCAGTACTTC. The chain is built from TRBV3-1 (or the pseudogene TRBV3-2) and TRBJ2-5, with D possibly TRBD2 on 5 matching bases. This CDR3 has 14 amino acids. V was cut by 4 bases and J by 2 bases, with 11 bases left in between. CDR1 is LGHDT and CDR2 is YNNKEL in the germline V gene (reference sequence).

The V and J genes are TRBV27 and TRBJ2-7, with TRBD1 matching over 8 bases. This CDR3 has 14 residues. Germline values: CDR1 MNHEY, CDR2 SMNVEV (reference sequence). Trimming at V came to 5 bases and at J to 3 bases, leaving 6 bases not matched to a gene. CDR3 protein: CASSRGQANYEQYF. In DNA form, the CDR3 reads TGTGCCAGCAGTCGGGGACAGGCTAACTACGAGCAGTACTTC.

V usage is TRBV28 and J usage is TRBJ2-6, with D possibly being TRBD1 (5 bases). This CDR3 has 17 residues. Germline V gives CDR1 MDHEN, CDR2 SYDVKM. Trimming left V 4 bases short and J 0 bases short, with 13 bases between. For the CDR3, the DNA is TGTGCCAGCAGTTCGTTAGGGGAAGGCTCTGGGGCCAACGTCCTGACTTTC. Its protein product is CASSSLGEGSGANVLTF.

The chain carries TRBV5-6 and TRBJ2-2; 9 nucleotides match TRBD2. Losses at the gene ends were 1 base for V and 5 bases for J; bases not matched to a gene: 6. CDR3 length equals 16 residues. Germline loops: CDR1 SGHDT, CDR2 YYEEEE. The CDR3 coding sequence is TGTGCCAGCAGCTTGTGCGGCGGGGGGGATACCGGGGAGCTGTTTTTT. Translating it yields CASSLCGGGDTGELFF.

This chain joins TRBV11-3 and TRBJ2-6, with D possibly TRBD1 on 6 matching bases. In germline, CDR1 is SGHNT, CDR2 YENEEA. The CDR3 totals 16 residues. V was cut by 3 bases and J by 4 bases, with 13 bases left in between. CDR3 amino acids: CASSLGHSSGANVLTF. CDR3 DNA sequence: TGTGCCAGCAGCTTGGGACACTCTTCAGGGGCCAACGTCCTGACTTTC.

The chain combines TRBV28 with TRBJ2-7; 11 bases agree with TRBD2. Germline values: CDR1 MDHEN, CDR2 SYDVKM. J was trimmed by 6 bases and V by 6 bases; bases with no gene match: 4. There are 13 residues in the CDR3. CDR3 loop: CASSATSGSEQYF. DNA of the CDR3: TGTGCCAGCAGCGCTACTAGCGGGAGCGAGCAGTACTTC.

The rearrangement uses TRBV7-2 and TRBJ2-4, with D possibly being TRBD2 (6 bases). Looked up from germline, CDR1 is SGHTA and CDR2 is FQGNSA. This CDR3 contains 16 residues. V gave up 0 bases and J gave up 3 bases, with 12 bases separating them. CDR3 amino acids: CASSLAQEGLKNIQYF. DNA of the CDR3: TGTGCCAGCAGCTTAGCGCAGGAGGGCCTCAAAAACATTCAGTACTTC.

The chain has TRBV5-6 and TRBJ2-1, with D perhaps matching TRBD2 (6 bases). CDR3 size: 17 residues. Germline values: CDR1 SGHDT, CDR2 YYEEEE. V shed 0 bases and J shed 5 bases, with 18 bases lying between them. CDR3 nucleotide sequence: TGTGCCAGCAGCTTGGTTCGGAGCGGGCTTACAGACAATGAGCAGTTCTTC. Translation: CASSLVRSGLTDNEQFF.

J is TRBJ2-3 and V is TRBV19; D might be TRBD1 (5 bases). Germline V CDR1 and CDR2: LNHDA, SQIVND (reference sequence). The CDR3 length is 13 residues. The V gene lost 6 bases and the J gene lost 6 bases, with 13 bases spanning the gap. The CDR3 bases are TGTGCCAGTAGGAAGGGTCAGGGCGATACGCAGTATTTT. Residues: CASRKGQGDTQYF.

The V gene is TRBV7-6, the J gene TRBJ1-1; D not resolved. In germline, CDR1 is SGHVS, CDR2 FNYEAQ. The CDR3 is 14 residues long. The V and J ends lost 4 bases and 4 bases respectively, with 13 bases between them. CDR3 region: CASSSAASGTEAFF. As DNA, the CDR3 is TGTGCCAGCAGCTCAGCTGCTTCGGGCACTGAAGCTTTCTTT. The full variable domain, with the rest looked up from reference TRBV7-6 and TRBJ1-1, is GAGVSQSPRYKVTKRGQDVALRCDPISGHVSLYWYRQALGQGPEFLTYFNYEAQQDKSGLPNDRFSAERPEGSISTLTIQRTEQRDSAMYRCASSSAASGTEAFFGQGTRLTVV.

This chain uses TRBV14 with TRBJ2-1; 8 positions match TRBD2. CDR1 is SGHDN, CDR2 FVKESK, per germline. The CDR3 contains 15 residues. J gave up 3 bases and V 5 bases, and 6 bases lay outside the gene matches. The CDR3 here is CASSTLAGSYNEQFF. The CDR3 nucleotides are TGTGCCAGCAGCACGTTAGCGGGAAGCTACAATGAGCAGTTCTTC.

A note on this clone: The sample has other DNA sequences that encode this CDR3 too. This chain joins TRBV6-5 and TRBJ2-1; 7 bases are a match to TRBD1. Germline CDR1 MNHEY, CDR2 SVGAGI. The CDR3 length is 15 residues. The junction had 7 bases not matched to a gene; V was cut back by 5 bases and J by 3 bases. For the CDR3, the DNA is TGTGCCAGCAGTCCCGACCGGGACAGCTACAATGAGCAGTTCTTC. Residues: CASSPDRDSYNEQFF.

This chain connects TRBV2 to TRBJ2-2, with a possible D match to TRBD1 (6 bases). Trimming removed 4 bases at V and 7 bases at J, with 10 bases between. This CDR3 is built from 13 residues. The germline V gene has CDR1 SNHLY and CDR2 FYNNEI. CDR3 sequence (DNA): TGTGCCAGCAGTGCGTACAGGGACGGGGAGCTGTTTTTT. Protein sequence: CASSAYRDGELFF.

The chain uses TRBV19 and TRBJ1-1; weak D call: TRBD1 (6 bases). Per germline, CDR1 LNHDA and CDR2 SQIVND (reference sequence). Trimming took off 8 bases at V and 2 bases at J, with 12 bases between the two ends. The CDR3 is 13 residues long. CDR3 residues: CASQRTANTEAFF. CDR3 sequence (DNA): TGTGCCAGTCAGCGGACAGCCAACACTGAAGCTTTCTTT.

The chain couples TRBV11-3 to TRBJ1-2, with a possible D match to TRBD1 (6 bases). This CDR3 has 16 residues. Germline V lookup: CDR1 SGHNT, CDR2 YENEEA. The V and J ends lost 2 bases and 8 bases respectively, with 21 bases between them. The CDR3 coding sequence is TGTGCCAGCAGCTTAAGTGGACAGCCCGTCCGACGGGGCTACACCTTC. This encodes CASSLSGQPVRRGYTF.

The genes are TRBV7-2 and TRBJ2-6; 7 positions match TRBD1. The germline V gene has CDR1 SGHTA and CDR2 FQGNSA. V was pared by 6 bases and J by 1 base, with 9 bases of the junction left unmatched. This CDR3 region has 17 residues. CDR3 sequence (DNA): TGTGCCAGCAGGACAGACAGGGTCCTATCTGGGGCCAACGTCCTGACTTTC. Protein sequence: CASRTDRVLSGANVLTF.

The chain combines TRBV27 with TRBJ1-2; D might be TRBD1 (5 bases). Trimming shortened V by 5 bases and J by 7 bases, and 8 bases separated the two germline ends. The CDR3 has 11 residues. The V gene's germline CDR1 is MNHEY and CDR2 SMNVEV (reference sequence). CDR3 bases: TGTGCCAGCAGTCCAGGGTCTGGCTACACCTTC. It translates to CASSPGSGYTF.

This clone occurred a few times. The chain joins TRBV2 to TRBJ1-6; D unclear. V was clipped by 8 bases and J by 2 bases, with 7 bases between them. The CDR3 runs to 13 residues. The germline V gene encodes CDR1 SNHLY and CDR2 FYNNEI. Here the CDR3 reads CASGSTYNSPLHF. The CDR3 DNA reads TGTGCCAGCGGGAGCACCTATAATTCACCCCTCCACTTT.

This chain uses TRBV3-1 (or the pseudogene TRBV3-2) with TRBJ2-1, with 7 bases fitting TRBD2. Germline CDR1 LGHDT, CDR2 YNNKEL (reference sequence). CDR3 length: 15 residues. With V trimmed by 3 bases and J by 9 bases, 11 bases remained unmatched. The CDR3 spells CASSQIRTRASEQFF. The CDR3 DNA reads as TGTGCCAGCAGCCAGATACGGACTAGAGCTAGTGAGCAGTTCTTC.

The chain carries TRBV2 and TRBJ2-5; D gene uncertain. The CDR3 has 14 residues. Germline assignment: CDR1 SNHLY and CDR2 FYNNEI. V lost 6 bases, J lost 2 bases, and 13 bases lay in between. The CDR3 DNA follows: TGTGCCAGCAGAACAAAGACACTTCAAGAGACCCAGTACTTC. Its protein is CASRTKTLQETQYF.

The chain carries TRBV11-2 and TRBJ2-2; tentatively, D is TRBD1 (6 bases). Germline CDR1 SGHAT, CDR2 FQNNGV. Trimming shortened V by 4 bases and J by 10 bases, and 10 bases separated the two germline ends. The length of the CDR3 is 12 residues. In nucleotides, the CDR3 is TGTGCCAGCAGCTCGACAGGCGCGGAGCTGTTTTTT. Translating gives CASSSTGAELFF.

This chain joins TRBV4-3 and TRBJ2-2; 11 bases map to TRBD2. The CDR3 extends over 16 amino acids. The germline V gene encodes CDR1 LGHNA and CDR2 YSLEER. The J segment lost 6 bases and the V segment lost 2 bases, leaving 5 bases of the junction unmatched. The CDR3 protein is CASSQKLAGEPGELFF. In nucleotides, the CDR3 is TGCGCCAGCAGCCAAAAACTAGCGGGGGAGCCCGGGGAGCTGTTTTTT.

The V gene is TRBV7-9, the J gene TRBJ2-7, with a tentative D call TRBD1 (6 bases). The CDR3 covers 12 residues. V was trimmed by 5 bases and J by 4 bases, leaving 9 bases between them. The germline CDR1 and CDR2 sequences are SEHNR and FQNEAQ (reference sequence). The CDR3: CASSIQGYEQYF. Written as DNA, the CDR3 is TGTGCCAGCAGCATACAGGGTTACGAGCAGTACTTC.

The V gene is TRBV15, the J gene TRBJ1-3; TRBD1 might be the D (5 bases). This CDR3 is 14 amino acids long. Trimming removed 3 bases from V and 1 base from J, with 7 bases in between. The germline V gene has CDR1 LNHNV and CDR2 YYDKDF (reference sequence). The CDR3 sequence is CATSSDSSGNTIYF. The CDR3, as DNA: TGTGCCACCAGCAGCGACAGTTCTGGAAACACCATATATTTT.

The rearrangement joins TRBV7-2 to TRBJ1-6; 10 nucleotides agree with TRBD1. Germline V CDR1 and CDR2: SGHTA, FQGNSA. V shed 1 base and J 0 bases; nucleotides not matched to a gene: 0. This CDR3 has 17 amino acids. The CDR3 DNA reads TGTGCCAGCAGCTTAGGGACAGGGGGCTCCTATAATTCACCCCTCCACTTT. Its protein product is CASSLGTGGSYNSPLHF. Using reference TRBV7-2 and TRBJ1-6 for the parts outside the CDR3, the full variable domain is GAGVSQSPSNKVTEKGKDVELRCDPISGHTALYWYRQSLGQGLEFLIYFQGNSAPDKSGLPSDRFSAERTGGSVSTLTIQRTQQEDSAVYLCASSLGTGGSYNSPLHFGNGTRLTVT.

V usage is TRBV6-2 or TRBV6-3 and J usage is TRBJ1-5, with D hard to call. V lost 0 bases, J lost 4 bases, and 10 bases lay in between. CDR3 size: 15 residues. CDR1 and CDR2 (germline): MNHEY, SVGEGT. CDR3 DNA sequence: TGTGCCAGCAGTTACTCAGGAAGCGGGAATCAGCCCCAGCATTTT. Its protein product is CASSYSGSGNQPQHF.

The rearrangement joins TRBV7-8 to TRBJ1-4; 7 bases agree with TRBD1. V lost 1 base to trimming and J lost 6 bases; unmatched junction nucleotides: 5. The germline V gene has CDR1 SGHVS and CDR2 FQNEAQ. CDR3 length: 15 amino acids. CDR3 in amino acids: CASSLEGGADEKLFF. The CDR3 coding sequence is TGTGCCAGCAGCTTAGAAGGGGGCGCGGATGAAAAACTGTTTTTT.

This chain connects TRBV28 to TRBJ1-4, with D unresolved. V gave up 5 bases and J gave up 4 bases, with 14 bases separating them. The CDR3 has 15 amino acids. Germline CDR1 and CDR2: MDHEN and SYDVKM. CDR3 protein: CASSPAQLYNEKLFF. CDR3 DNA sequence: TGTGCCAGCAGTCCAGCACAGCTATATAATGAAAAACTGTTTTTT.

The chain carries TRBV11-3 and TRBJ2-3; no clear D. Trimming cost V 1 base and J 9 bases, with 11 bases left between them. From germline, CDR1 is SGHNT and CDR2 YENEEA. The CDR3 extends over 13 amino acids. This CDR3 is CASSLAGAATQYF. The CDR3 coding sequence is TGTGCCAGCAGCTTAGCAGGCGCTGCCACGCAGTATTTT.

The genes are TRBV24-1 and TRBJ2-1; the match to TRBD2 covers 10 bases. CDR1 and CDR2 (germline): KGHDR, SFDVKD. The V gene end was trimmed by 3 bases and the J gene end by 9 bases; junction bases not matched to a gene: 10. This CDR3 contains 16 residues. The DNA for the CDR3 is TGTGCCACCAGTGATCCCTCAGCGGGGGGGTTATTTGAGCAGTTCTTC. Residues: CATSDPSAGGLFEQFF.

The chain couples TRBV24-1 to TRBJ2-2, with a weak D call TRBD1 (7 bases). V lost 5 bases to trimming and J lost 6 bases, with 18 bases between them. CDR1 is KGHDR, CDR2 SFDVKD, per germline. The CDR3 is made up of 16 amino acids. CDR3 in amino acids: CATSGGQGGIAGELFF. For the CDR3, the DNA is TGTGCCACCAGTGGAGGCCAGGGGGGTATCGCCGGGGAGCTGTTTTTT.